Each of the 22 T cell receptor beta chains below was sequenced from the same sample in a study of T cell responses to AZD1222 COVID-19 vaccine (dated by TCRdb to about 2021). The time point tag for this specimen amounts to: baseline before first vaccination. Library preparation employed the immunoSEQ multiplex PCR assay. As stored in TCRdb, this immuneACCESS dataset retains in-frame rearrangements with V and J assigned. A fraction of the clones does not appear; measured against another copy, unresolved V genes explain less than half of the discrepancy, and the remainder lacks a known reason. In this sample the table shows more than 100,000 clones, approximately 90% of which occur a single time. Over 1.5% of the sample goes to the ten largest clones. The input for sequencing was peripheral blood, taken on day 0 of AZD1222 vaccination. Receptors were obtained from an adult in good health.

This chain connects TRBV7-8 to TRBJ2-2; no definite D call. Germline V gene data show CDR1 as SGHVS and CDR2 as FQNEAQ. Trimming took 5 bases from V and 7 from J, leaving 11 bases between them. This CDR3 has 13 residues. CDR3 loop: CASSPRRDGELFF. The CDR3 nucleotides are TGTGCCAGCAGCCCAAGACGTGACGGGGAGCTGTTTTTT.

The V call is TRBV30, the J call TRBJ1-4; D not resolved. This CDR3 region has 16 residues. Germline lookup yields CDR1 GTSNPN and CDR2 SVGIG (reference sequence). V was shortened by 3 bases and J by 8 bases, with 22 bases between the two germline ends. The chain's CDR3 is CAWSRFPMGKGEKLFF. Written as DNA, the CDR3 is TGTGCCTGGAGCAGGTTCCCCATGGGGAAGGGAGAAAAACTGTTTTTT. Full variable domain (missing parts from reference TRBV30 and TRBJ1-4): SQTIHQWPATLVQPVGSPLSLECTVEGTSNPNLYWYRQAAGRGLQLLFYSVGIGQISSEVPQNLSASRPQDRQFILSSKKLLLSDSGFYLCAWSRFPMGKGEKLFFGSGTQLSVL.

The sample holds a few counts of this clone. The CDR3 here is CASQDRVNEQFF. The CDR3 region has the DNA TGTGCCAGCCAGGACAGGGTCAATGAGCAGTTCTTC. The rearrangement uses TRBV25-1 and TRBJ2-1, with 8 bases lining up with TRBD1. After removal of 8 bases from V and 6 bases from J, the junction contained 3 bases not matched to a gene. Germline V gene data show CDR1 as MGHDK and CDR2 as SYGVNS. This CDR3 comprises 12 residues.

This clone was picked up one time. The chain is built from TRBV6-6 and TRBJ1-2; a weak D match, TRBD1 (5 bases). Trimming stripped 5 bases from V and 5 bases from J, with 21 bases between. In germline, CDR1 is MNHNY, CDR2 SVGAGI (reference sequence). This CDR3 region has 16 residues. CDR3 amino acids: CASSTPGTPGIYGYTF. CDR3 nucleotide sequence: TGTGCCAGCAGTACCCCCGGGACTCCGGGGATATATGGCTACACCTTC.

The chain employs TRBV29-1 and TRBJ1-2, with D hard to call. The CDR3 contains 12 residues. V lost 5 bases and J lost 4, with 11 bases in between. Per germline, CDR1 SQVTM and CDR2 ANQGSEA. The CDR3 sequence is CSVLDGIYGYTF. For the CDR3, the DNA is TGCAGCGTTTTGGACGGAATCTATGGCTACACCTTC.

The CDR3 sequence: CASSEVSPSTDTQYF. The CDR3 coding sequence is TGTGCCAGCAGTGAAGTGAGCCCTAGCACAGATACGCAGTATTTT. The genes are TRBV2 and TRBJ2-3; D remains ambiguous. CDR1 SNHLY and CDR2 FYNNEI come from the germline V gene. V lost 1 base, J lost 0 bases, and 8 bases lay in between. There are 15 residues in the CDR3.

This clone came up once. The V call is TRBV3-1 (or the pseudogene TRBV3-2), the J call TRBJ2-5; TRBD1 aligns across 7 bases. Germline CDR1 and CDR2: LGHDT and YNNKEL (reference sequence). V gave up 0 bases and J gave up 5 bases; unmatched junction bases: 6. The CDR3 has 15 residues. As DNA, the CDR3 is TGTGCCAGCAGCCAAGATGGAAGGGGGCTGGAGACCCAGTACTTC. This translates into CASSQDGRGLETQYF.

The chain is built from TRBV21-1 and TRBJ2-2. TRBV21-1 is a known pseudogene. The CDR3 is made up of 18 amino acids. CDR3 loop: CASTGNNTHVVGTGELFF. The DNA of the CDR3 is TGTGCCAGCACCGGAAACAACACACACGTTGTAGGCACCGGGGAGCTGTTTTTT.

CDR3 residues: CASSLNSGGNYNEQFF. In nucleotides, the CDR3 is TGTGCCAGCAGCTTGAATAGCGGGGGGAACTACAATGAGCAGTTCTTC. This chain connects TRBV5-4 to TRBJ2-1, with 10 bases lining up with TRBD2. V lost 1 base to trimming and J lost 3 bases; unmatched junction nucleotides: 4. Per germline, CDR1 SGHNT and CDR2 YYREEE (reference sequence). This CDR3 is built from 16 residues.

As concerns this clone: The germline gene is not matched at one end of the junction; a read error may be the cause. The V gene is TRBV5-1, the J gene TRBJ2-3; 7 bases match TRBD2. Germline-derived CDR1 and CDR2 are SGHRS and YFSETQ. This CDR3 has 14 residues. CDR3 amino acids: CASRLAGASPTQYF. Here the CDR3 DNA reads TGCGCCAGCAGATTGGCGGGAGCGTCACCTACGCAGTATTTT.

The chain carries TRBV5-6 and TRBJ2-2; no firm D call. Germline CDR1 reads SGHDT; CDR2 reads YYEEEE. Trimming removed 4 bases at V and 4 bases at J, with 5 bases between. This CDR3 region has 12 residues. CDR3 sequence: CASSEVTGELFF. CDR3 nucleotide sequence: TGTGCCAGCAGCGAGGTCACCGGGGAGCTGTTTTTT.

V gene TRBV9 combines with J gene TRBJ2-2; 7 bases fit TRBD1. V shed 0 bases, J shed 0 bases, and the junction held 11 bases outside the gene matches. The germline V gene encodes CDR1 SGDLS and CDR2 YYNGEE. The CDR3 loop spans 19 amino acids. CDR3 bases: TGTGCCAGCAGCGTAGGGGACAGAAGAGCCGCTTCGAACACCGGGGAGCTGTTTTTT. Protein: CASSVGDRRAASNTGELFF.

The rearrangement uses TRBV21-1 and TRBJ2-7; the table's D call TRBD2 went unverified against the DNA. TRBV21-1 is classified as a pseudogene. This CDR3 region has 16 residues. CDR3 sequence reads: CASSKALWRARNEQYV. The CDR3, as DNA: TGTGCCAGCAGCAAAGCGCTTTGGCGAGCGAGGAACGAGCAGTACGTC.

This clone was detected once. The CDR3 region has the DNA TGTGCCAGCTCACCCAGGGCTGGCGCAGATACGCAGTATTTT. It specifies CASSPRAGADTQYF. The V call is TRBV18, the J call TRBJ2-3; D might be TRBD1 (5 bases). V lost 3 bases, J lost 4 bases, and 11 bases lay in between. This CDR3 is 14 amino acids long. The germline gives CDR1 KGHSH, CDR2 LQKENI.

This sequence joins TRBV12-3 or TRBV12-4 and TRBJ1-2; 9 nucleotides align to TRBD1. This CDR3 contains 13 residues. With 5 bases clipped from V and 8 bases from J, the junction kept 6 bases outside the gene matches. The CDR3 region is CASSPGTGRGYTF. CDR3 nucleotides: TGTGCCAGCAGTCCGGGGACAGGGCGGGGCTACACCTTC.

The chain is built from TRBV28 and TRBJ2-7; D is undetermined. The CDR3 totals 12 residues. The V and J ends lost 2 bases and 5 bases respectively, with 7 bases between them. The germline V gene has CDR1 MDHEN and CDR2 SYDVKM. The CDR3, as DNA: TGTGCCAGCAGTTTACCTGGTAACGAGCAGTACGTC. Residues: CASSLPGNEQYV.

The rearrangement links TRBV18 to TRBJ2-1; D is unclear. V lost 3 bases and J lost 6, with 15 bases in between. The CDR3 totals 15 residues. CDR1 KGHSH and CDR2 LQKENI come from the germline V gene. The CDR3 here is CASSPTRTVFNEQFF. For the CDR3, the DNA is TGTGCCAGCTCACCGACCCGGACGGTATTCAATGAGCAGTTCTTC.

This sequence joins TRBV5-1 and TRBJ1-1; 7 bases line up with TRBD1. The CDR3 extends over 13 amino acids. V lost 0 bases, J lost 5 bases, and 1 base stayed unmatched. Germline CDR1 reads SGHRS; CDR2 reads YFSETQ. The CDR3 DNA reads as TGCGCCAGCAGCTTGGCGACAGGGACTGAAGCTTTCTTT. Translated: CASSLATGTEAFF.

The table lists this clone with a count of one. The chain combines TRBV11-1 with TRBJ1-2; 8 positions agree with TRBD1. The V segment lost 11 bases and the J segment 2 bases; nucleotides outside the gene matches: 4. Germline CDR1 is SGHAT and CDR2 is FQDESV (reference sequence). The CDR3 is 12 amino acids. CDR3 sequence (DNA): TGTGCCTCAGGGGGCGAGAACTATGGCTACACCTTC. This encodes CASGGENYGYTF.

J is TRBJ2-5 and V is TRBV7-9; D remains unclear. Between the trimmed V and J ends, which lost 5 bases and 2 bases, there was a span of 6 bases. The CDR3 consists of 12 residues. Germline V gene sequence: CDR1 SEHNR, CDR2 FQNEAQ (reference sequence). The CDR3 reads CASSDGQETQYF. In nucleotides, the CDR3 is TGTGCCAGCAGCGACGGGCAAGAGACCCAGTACTTC.

This clone has only one observation. The chain links TRBV30 to TRBJ1-4, with D possibly matching TRBD1 (6 bases). Germline CDR1 is GTSNPN and CDR2 is SVGIG (reference sequence). V lost 1 base and J 8 bases, leaving 8 bases between the germline ends. The CDR3 totals 12 residues. The CDR3 is CAWSGGAEKLFF. DNA for the CDR3: TGTGCCTGGAGTGGGGGGGCCGAAAAACTGTTTTTT.

In its sample, this clone was seen once. The chain has TRBV11-3 and TRBJ2-2; 9 nucleotides match TRBD2. Germline CDR1 SGHNT, CDR2 YENEEA. J lost 0 bases, V lost 5 bases, and 1 base had no gene match. The CDR3 covers 15 residues. CDR3: CASSPSGTNTGELFF. CDR3 coding DNA: TGTGCCAGCAGCCCTAGCGGGACGAACACCGGGGAGCTGTTTTTT.